Below are 26 T cell receptor beta chains sequenced from a single sample in a study of shared clonotypes between healthy human individuals (TCRdb year 2020). The library was obtained by the immunoSEQ multiplex PCR assay. The clones in this table, taken by TCRdb from immuneACCESS, are in-frame only. Not every clone is retained; where verified, under half of the shortfall comes from an unresolved V gene, and the cause of the rest is unknown. In this sample the table shows some 2,000,000 clones, about 94% of which occur a single time. The ten largest clones take up 0.9% to 1.4% of the sample. CD8 naive samples were CD45RO-negative cells positively selected for CCR7, giving a CD45RA+CCR7+ population that excluded TemRA cells. The sample consisted of naive CD8+ T cells sorted from blood. The meaning of the sample's cell subset or site label: CD45RA+CCR7+. The receptors originated from a young man in good health.

V gene TRBV6-6 combines with J gene TRBJ1-1; no reliable D call. V shed 0 bases and J shed 4 bases, with 6 bases lying between them. From germline, CDR1 is MNHNY and CDR2 SVGAGI (reference sequence). This CDR3 region has 13 residues. CDR3 amino acids: CASSYSRITEAFF. As DNA, the CDR3 is TGTGCCAGCAGTTACTCACGGATCACTGAAGCTTTCTTT.

The chain couples TRBV18 to TRBJ1-6; maybe TRBD1 (5 bases). V lost 4 bases, J lost 8 bases, and 12 bases lay in between. The CDR3 is made up of 14 amino acids. Germline V gene sequence: CDR1 KGHSH, CDR2 LQKENI. The CDR3 loop reads CASSLTDTDSPLHF. The CDR3 DNA is TGTGCCAGCTCACTGACGGACACCGATTCACCCCTCCACTTT. The variable domain in full, with the rest retrieved from reference TRBV18 and TRBJ1-6, is NAGVMQNPRHLVRRRGQEARLRCSPMKGHSHVYWYRQLPEEGLKFMVYLQKENIIDESGMPKERFSAEFPKEGPSILRIQQVVRGDSAAYFCASSLTDTDSPLHFGNGTRLTVT.

The chain is built from TRBV19 and TRBJ2-7; D gene unclear. V was trimmed by 1 base and J by 1 base, leaving 8 bases between them. This CDR3 has 14 residues. In germline, CDR1 is LNHDA, CDR2 SQIVND (reference sequence). CDR3 region: CASSIAFRSYEQYF. The CDR3 bases are TGTGCCAGTAGTATAGCTTTCAGGTCCTACGAGCAGTACTTC.

The rearrangement joins TRBV6-5 to TRBJ1-6; 7 bases map to TRBD1. The V and J ends lost 4 bases and 10 bases, in that order; junction bases with no gene match: 13. The CDR3 covers 16 residues. Per germline, CDR1 MNHEY and CDR2 SVGAGI. The CDR3 reads CASSFQGTDRRSPLHF. The CDR3 DNA sequence: TGTGCCAGCAGTTTCCAAGGGACGGACAGGCGGTCACCCCTCCACTTT.

CDR3 bases: TGTGCCAGCAGCTCCCCAGGGGGCAGGGGGGGATCCTACGAGCAGTACTTC. It codes for CASSSPGGRGGSYEQYF. This chain links TRBV7-9 with TRBJ2-7, with a possible D match to TRBD1 (8 bases). Germline V gives CDR1 SEHNR, CDR2 FQNEAQ (reference sequence). CDR3 length equals 17 residues. Trimming stripped 4 bases from V and 1 base from J, with 20 bases between.

As for this clone: The same CDR3 is also encoded by other DNA sequences in this sample. This chain joins TRBV6-5 and TRBJ1-1; no clear D. The CDR3 has 14 residues. With 2 bases removed from V and 0 bases from J, the gap between germline ends came to 7 bases. CDR1 and CDR2 (germline): MNHEY, SVGAGI. CDR3 sequence (DNA): TGTGCCAGCAGTTACAGCGGGCTGAACACTGAAGCTTTCTTT. Protein sequence: CASSYSGLNTEAFF.

The rearrangement links TRBV18 to TRBJ2-1, with 7 bases aligning to TRBD2. The CDR3 contains 13 residues. Germline V gene lookup returns CDR1 KGHSH and CDR2 LQKENI. Trimming cost V 5 bases and J 4 bases; bases outside gene matches: 2. CDR3 in DNA: TGTGCCAGCTCAGGGGACTATTACAATGAGCAGTTCTTC. It encodes CASSGDYYNEQFF.

As concerns this clone: This sample also contains other DNA sequences that code for the same CDR3. This rearrangement joins TRBV6-1 to TRBJ2-7, with D unresolved. This CDR3 spans 11 amino acids. The V end lost 3 bases, the J end lost 4 bases, and 4 bases lay between the germline ends. Germline V lookup: CDR1 MNHNS, CDR2 SASEGT. CDR3: CASSDQYEQYF. In nucleotides, the CDR3 is TGTGCCAGCAGTGACCAATACGAGCAGTACTTC.

The chain couples TRBV6-1 to TRBJ2-2; TRBD1 aligns across 9 bases. The ends lost 2 bases at V and 3 bases at J; junction bases unmatched: 4. The germline gives CDR1 MNHNS, CDR2 SASEGT. The CDR3 runs to 16 residues. The CDR3 nucleotides read TGTGCCAGCAGTGAACGCGACAGGGGGTACACCGGGGAGCTGTTTTTT. This gives the protein CASSERDRGYTGELFF.

This chain uses TRBV5-4 with TRBJ1-2; D is undetermined. Trimming took off 0 bases at V and 2 bases at J, with 8 bases between the two ends. Germline V gene lookup returns CDR1 SGHNT and CDR2 YYREEE (reference sequence). The CDR3 totals 14 residues. CDR3 in DNA: TGTGCCAGCAGCTTGGAACAGTCAAACTATGGCTACACCTTC. Its translation is CASSLEQSNYGYTF.

This rearrangement joins TRBV5-1 to TRBJ2-7, with 7 bases identical to TRBD2. CDR3 length: 16 amino acids. V shed 0 bases, J shed 1 base, and the junction held 7 bases outside the gene matches. Per germline, CDR1 SGHRS and CDR2 YFSETQ. CDR3 region: CASSLGDGGGSYEQYF. The CDR3 DNA sequence: TGCGCCAGCAGCTTGGGAGATGGCGGGGGATCCTACGAGCAGTACTTC.

A remark on this clone: Other nucleotide sequences from this sample produce the same CDR3. This chain uses TRBV6-5 with TRBJ2-2; D is unresolved. This CDR3 is 13 amino acids long. Germline V gene lookup returns CDR1 MNHEY and CDR2 SVGAGI. V was trimmed by 0 bases and J by 6 bases, leaving 5 bases between them. The CDR3 is CASSYSPSGELFF. The CDR3, as DNA: TGTGCCAGCAGTTACTCCCCGTCCGGGGAGCTGTTTTTT.

The chain couples TRBV7-9 to TRBJ2-5; 10 bases match TRBD2. Per germline, CDR1 SEHNR and CDR2 FQNEAQ (reference sequence). The junction had 12 bases not matched to a gene; V was cut back by 5 bases and J by 3 bases. The CDR3 has 17 amino acids. The CDR3 sequence: CASSPTRLAGGEETQYF. The CDR3 DNA reads TGTGCCAGCAGCCCGACTAGACTAGCGGGCGGCGAAGAGACCCAGTACTTC.

DNA of the CDR3: TGTGCCAGTAGTACCTTCGACAGCTACGAGCAGTACTTC. It is translated as CASSTFDSYEQYF. This chain uses TRBV19 with TRBJ2-7; D is possibly TRBD1 (5 bases). Trimming took off 4 bases at V and 3 bases at J, with 10 bases between the two ends. The CDR3 is 13 amino acids. Germline V gene data show CDR1 as LNHDA and CDR2 as SQIVND (reference sequence).

To note about this clone: This may be a read error: a much more frequent sequence differs by one nucleotide. Additional DNA sequences in this sample encode the identical CDR3. The V and J genes are TRBV11-2 and TRBJ2-5; D not certain. This CDR3 comprises 11 residues. Between the trimmed V and J ends, which lost 2 bases and 2 bases, there was a span of 0 bases. Germline V gives CDR1 SGHAT, CDR2 FQNNGV. The CDR3 DNA sequence: TGTGCCAGCAGCTTACAAGAGACCCAGTACTTC. Amino acid sequence: CASSLQETQYF.

This chain uses TRBV7-2 with TRBJ2-5; TRBD2 matches at 7 bases. Germline CDR1 and CDR2: SGHTA and FQGNSA. CDR3 length equals 18 residues. V lost 5 bases, J lost 2 bases, and 17 bases stayed unmatched. CDR3 nucleotide sequence: TGTGCCAGCAGCGGAATGGGACTACCCCAAAACCATCAAGAGACCCAGTACTTC. Residues: CASSGMGLPQNHQETQYF.

A word on this clone: Other DNA variants within this sample encode the same CDR3. V and J are TRBV13 and TRBJ2-5; the D is unclear. Deletions cut 5 bases from V and 3 bases from J, with 4 bases between. This CDR3 spans 11 amino acids. Per the germline V gene, CDR1 is PRHDT and CDR2 is FYEKMQ (reference sequence). The CDR3 nucleotides read TGTGCCAGCAGCCTGAAAGAGACCCAGTACTTC. This gives the protein CASSLKETQYF. The full variable domain, with the rest looked up from reference TRBV13 and TRBJ2-5, is AAGVIQSPRHLIKEKRETATLKCYPIPRHDTVYWYQQGPGQDPQFLISFYEKMQSDKGSIPDRFSAQQFSDYHSELNMSSLELGDSALYFCASSLKETQYFGPGTRLLVL.

The CDR3 region is CASRSGGGFNTGELFF. CDR3 sequence (DNA): TGTGCCAGCAGATCCGGCGGGGGGTTCAACACCGGGGAGCTGTTTTTT. The chain recombines TRBV7-8 with TRBJ2-2; 8 bases match TRBD2. This CDR3 comprises 16 residues. V lost 6 bases, J lost 2 bases, and 8 bases stayed unmatched. Looked up from germline, CDR1 is SGHVS and CDR2 is FQNEAQ.

CDR3 coding DNA: TGTGCCAGCAGAATACTAGCTGAGACCTACGAGCAGTACTTC. Encoded protein: CASRILAETYEQYF. V is TRBV6-6 and J is TRBJ2-7, with a weak D call TRBD2 (6 bases). Germline V gene sequence: CDR1 MNHNY, CDR2 SVGAGI (reference sequence). This CDR3 is 14 amino acids long. V gave up 6 bases and J gave up 2 bases, with 14 bases separating them.

This clone was observed a single time. The chain uses TRBV27 and TRBJ2-3, with 9 bases fitting TRBD2. Germline CDR1 MNHEY, CDR2 SMNVEV (reference sequence). The CDR3 has 15 amino acids. With V trimmed by 5 bases and J by 2 bases, 5 bases remained unmatched. In DNA form, the CDR3 reads TGTGCCAGCAGTCCTCGACTAGCGGTCACAGATACGCAGTATTTT. Encoded protein: CASSPRLAVTDTQYF.

The chain joins TRBV27 to TRBJ2-7, with 8 bases lining up with TRBD1. This CDR3 spans 17 amino acids. Germline-derived CDR1 and CDR2 are MNHEY and SMNVEV (reference sequence). The V gene end was trimmed by 3 bases and the J gene end by 1 base; junction bases not matched to a gene: 11. Here the CDR3 reads CASSFQTNRDRSYEQYF. CDR3 coding DNA: TGTGCCAGCAGTTTCCAAACTAACCGGGACAGGTCCTACGAGCAGTACTTC.

As concerns this clone: Additional DNA sequences in this sample encode the identical CDR3. CDR3: CASSVGEQYF. Here the CDR3 DNA reads TGTGCCAGCAGTGTTGGCGAGCAGTACTTC. The chain couples TRBV2 to TRBJ2-7, with D unresolved. Trimming stripped 4 bases from V and 6 bases from J, with 4 bases between. This CDR3 has 10 residues. The germline CDR1 and CDR2 sequences are SNHLY and FYNNEI.

The chain recombines TRBV29-1 with TRBJ2-7; weak D call: TRBD2 (6 bases). Germline CDR1 is SQVTM and CDR2 is ANQGSEA. V lost 7 bases to trimming and J lost 6 bases, with 16 bases between them. The CDR3 is 12 amino acids. CDR3 region: CSALGEDPEQYF. Written as DNA, the CDR3 is TGCAGCGCCTTGGGGGAGGATCCCGAGCAGTACTTC.

Only one count was recorded for this clone. The gene calls are TRBV11-2 and TRBJ2-2; 11 bases match TRBD2. Germline V gene sequence: CDR1 SGHAT, CDR2 FQNNGV. J lost 3 bases, V lost 5 bases, and 2 bases had no gene match. There are 15 residues in the CDR3. Here the CDR3 DNA reads TGTGCCAGCAGCCTACTAGCGGGGGACACCGGGGAGCTGTTTTTT. Protein product: CASSLLAGDTGELFF.

In DNA form, the CDR3 reads TGTGCAAGTCGCTTCGGGCAGGGAGTAAACACTGAAGCTTTCTTT. The encoded protein is CASRFGQGVNTEAFF. V gene TRBV12-2 combines with J gene TRBJ1-1. TRBV12-2 is classified as a pseudogene. The CDR3 runs 15 residues.

V is TRBV9 and J is TRBJ2-1, with D uncertain. This CDR3 has 13 amino acids. V lost 0 bases, J lost 6 bases, and 7 bases lay in between. Germline V gives CDR1 SGDLS, CDR2 YYNGEE. DNA for the CDR3: TGTGCCAGCAGCGTAGACTCAGCCAATGAGCAGTTCTTC. It translates to CASSVDSANEQFF.